This T cell receptor beta chain was sequenced in a study of vaccination effects on CD4 cells after COVID-19. General observations from the study: Pronounced clonal contraction occurred in clones induced by infection and by vaccine late after vaccination.

Clones were sequenced by immunoSEQ multiplex PCR, and TCRdb holds only the in-frame ones, with some missing. The data show about 72,000 clones, with approximately 82% seen just once and 0.95% to 1.5% held by the top ten. In the ViraFEST assay, antigen-specific CD4+ clonotypes were identified by expansion after peptide-pool stimulation. Researchers isolated CD4+ T cells once less than twelve days of culture had elapsed. Two-dose vaccination with either BNT162b2 or mRNA-1273 was given to the participants. With approximately 11 ug/ml peptides and about 9.7 IU/ml IL-2, roughly 2.1 million PBMC per well were cultured. CDR3 length equals 14 residues. The germline V gene has CDR1 SGHAT and CDR2 FQDESV (reference sequence). The V gene lost 6 bases and the J gene lost 13 bases, with 23 bases spanning the gap. Points on this clone: Its target is unknown.

The chain joins TRBV11-1 to TRBJ2-3; possible D gene TRBD1, 7 bases. This clonotype was obtained from a human donor who received a COVID-19 vaccine. The sample here was CD4+ T cells from PBMCs cultured with HCoV-229E spike peptides, taken after COVID-19 vaccination. The CDR3: CASRPGSSGGIKYF. CDR3 DNA: TGTGCCAGCAGGCCTGGATCGTCAGGGGGGATCAAGTATTTT. Drawing the rest from reference TRBV11-1 and TRBJ2-3, the complete variable domain is EAEVAQSPRYKITEKSQAVAFWCDPISGHATLYWYRQILGQGPELLVQFQDESVVDDSQLPKDRFSAERLKGVDSTLKIQPAELGDSAMYLCASRPGSSGGIKYFGPGTRLTVL.